A single sample gave rise to the 11 T cell receptor beta chains below, sequenced in a study of regulatory T cells in long-lasting Graves disease (dated by TCRdb to the early 2020s). The library was prepared using multiplex PCR. Sequencing took place on an Illumina HiSeq 4000. To build TCR beta libraries, CDR3 regions were amplified by Arm-PCR using iRepertoire HTBI primers. The public reads were reanalyzed by TCRdb: fastp trimming at Q25, MiXCR alignment, in-frame beta chains only. Each CDR3 protein gets just one entry, which takes the most common genes and DNA from the rows behind it. Present in this sample are roughly 560,000 distinct CDR3 sequences, about 12% of which were seen just once. 7.5% to 9% of the sample goes to the ten largest clones. The time point label, as the study defines it: newly diagnosed GD, antithyroid drugs for less than 3 months. For both TCR sequencing and RNA sequencing, RNA was extracted from PBMCs in TRIzol.

In addition, the sample was reused for a study of T cells in Graves' hyperthyroidism and ophthalmopathy.

Sequencing used peripheral blood mononuclear cells (PBMCs), obtained at new diagnosis, from a patient treated with antithyroid drugs. These receptors were obtained from a woman in her thirties with Graves disease. Donor details come from another sample of the same person, matched by shared clones.

Many counts were recorded for this clonotype. V and J are TRBV11-2 and TRBJ2-7; TRBD2 agrees at 11 bases. V lost 6 bases to trimming and J lost 3 bases; unmatched junction nucleotides: 4. CDR3 size: 14 residues. The germline V gene encodes CDR1 SGHAT and CDR2 FQNNGV. CDR3 DNA: TGTGCCAGCAGTTTGGGGACTAGCGGCTACGAGCAGTACTTC. It specifies CASSLGTSGYEQYF.

On this clonotype itself: It may be a read error: a sequence one base away is much more abundant. The J gene is TRBJ2-7, the V gene TRBV27; TRBD1 matches 8 bases. Germline CDR1 and CDR2: MNHEY and SMNVEV (reference sequence). The CDR3 extends over 13 amino acids. The CDR3 here is CASSHGTGYKQYF. Written as DNA, the CDR3 is TGTGCCAGCAGTCACGGGACAGGCTACAAGCAGTACTTC.

This clonotype was recorded a few times. This chain joins TRBV7-2 and TRBJ2-7, with D possibly matching TRBD1 (6 bases). Germline-derived CDR1 and CDR2 are SGHTA and FQGNSA. V shed 9 bases and J shed 4 bases, with 16 bases lying between them. This CDR3 has 13 amino acids. The CDR3 loop is CASRGKSGYEQYF. The CDR3 nucleotides are TGTGCCAGTAGGGGGAAGAGTGGGTACGAGCAGTACTTC.

The chain uses TRBV20-1 and TRBJ2-5; D gene uncertain. CDR3 size: 14 residues. The germline V and J ends were trimmed by 0 bases and 5 bases, with 13 bases remaining between them. Germline loops: CDR1 DFQATT, CDR2 SNEGSKA (reference sequence). The CDR3 sequence is CSARDDYLRETQYF. CDR3 DNA: TGCAGTGCTAGAGATGATTACCTCCGGGAGACCCAGTACTTC.

The J gene is TRBJ2-7, the V gene TRBV20-1; D is unclear. CDR1 is DFQATT, CDR2 SNEGSKA, per germline (reference sequence). CDR3 length equals 12 residues. V lost 3 bases to trimming and J lost 9 bases, with 15 bases between them. This CDR3 is CSASGSPSGQYF. Written as DNA, the CDR3 is TGCAGTGCTAGTGGATCACCCTCGGGGCAGTACTTC.

In this sample, this clonotype turned up a few times. The J gene is TRBJ2-7, the V gene TRBV7-6; 12 bases map to TRBD1. CDR1 is SGHVS and CDR2 is FNYEAQ in the germline V gene. J was trimmed by 5 bases and V by 8 bases; bases with no gene match: 10. The CDR3 is 15 amino acids. This CDR3 is CASGGFGTGGHEQYF. In nucleotides, the CDR3 is TGTGCCAGCGGGGGGTTCGGGACAGGGGGCCACGAGCAGTACTTC.

CDR3 loop: CASMTGNNYGYTF. The CDR3 nucleotides read TGTGCCAGCATGACGGGTAATAACTATGGCTACACCTTC. This rearrangement joins TRBV6-2 or TRBV6-3 to TRBJ1-2; D unclear. Germline V gene data show CDR1 as MNHEY and CDR2 as SVGEGT. Trimming removed 7 bases from V and 1 base from J, with 10 bases in between. The CDR3 runs to 13 residues.

This clonotype was counted ten times or more. This chain uses TRBV6-1 with TRBJ2-2, with 10 bases matching TRBD1. Germline V gene lookup returns CDR1 MNHNS and CDR2 SASEGT. V trimming: 6 bases; J trimming: 5 bases; junction bases outside the gene matches: 3. The CDR3 consists of 14 residues. The chain's CDR3 is CASRDRGRTGELFF. The CDR3 region has the DNA TGTGCCAGCAGAGACAGGGGGCGGACCGGGGAGCTGTTTTTT.

This clonotype was observed a few times. The rearrangement links TRBV11-2 to TRBJ2-7; 13 bases are a match to TRBD2. Germline CDR1 SGHAT, CDR2 FQNNGV. This CDR3 region has 18 residues. V dropped 4 bases and J dropped 2; count of bases not matched to a gene: 11. DNA for the CDR3: TGTGCCAGCAGCTCATTAGGGGGACTAGCGGGGCGTCCCTACGAGCAGTACTTC. Amino acids: CASSSLGGLAGRPYEQYF.

The rearrangement uses TRBV3-1 and TRBJ2-3, with D hard to call. Trimming took 7 bases from V and 3 from J, leaving 14 bases between them. This CDR3 is 14 amino acids long. The germline V gene has CDR1 LGHDT and CDR2 YNNKEL (reference sequence). CDR3 sequence reads: CASTPTQTTDTQYF. The CDR3 DNA is TGTGCCAGCACTCCTACTCAGACGACAGATACGCAGTATTTT.

This clonotype was counted at least ten times. The chain is built from TRBV24-1 and TRBJ1-5, with 7 bases fitting TRBD1. V lost 3 bases to trimming and J lost 2 bases; unmatched junction nucleotides: 0. The CDR3 has 14 amino acids. The germline V gene has CDR1 KGHDR and CDR2 SFDVKD. The CDR3 DNA reads as TGTGCCACCAGTGATACAGGGGGCAATCAGCCCCAGCATTTT. This translates into CATSDTGGNQPQHF.